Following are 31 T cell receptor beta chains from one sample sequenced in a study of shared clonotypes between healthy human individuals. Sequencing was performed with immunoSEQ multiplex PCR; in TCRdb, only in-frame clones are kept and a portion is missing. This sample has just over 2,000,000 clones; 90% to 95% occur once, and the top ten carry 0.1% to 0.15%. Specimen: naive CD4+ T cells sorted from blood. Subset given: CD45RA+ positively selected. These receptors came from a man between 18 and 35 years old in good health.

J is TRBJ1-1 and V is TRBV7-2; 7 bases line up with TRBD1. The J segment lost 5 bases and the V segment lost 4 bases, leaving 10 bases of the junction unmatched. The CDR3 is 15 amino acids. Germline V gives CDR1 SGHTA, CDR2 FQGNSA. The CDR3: CASSSEQGQRTEAFF. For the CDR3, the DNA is TGTGCCAGCAGCTCAGAACAGGGACAGAGAACTGAAGCTTTCTTT.

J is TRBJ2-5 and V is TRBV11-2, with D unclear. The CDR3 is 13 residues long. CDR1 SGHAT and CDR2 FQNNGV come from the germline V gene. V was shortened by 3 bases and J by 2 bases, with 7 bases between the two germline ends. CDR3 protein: CASSLLPQETQYF. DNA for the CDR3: TGTGCCAGCAGCTTGCTCCCTCAAGAGACCCAGTACTTC.

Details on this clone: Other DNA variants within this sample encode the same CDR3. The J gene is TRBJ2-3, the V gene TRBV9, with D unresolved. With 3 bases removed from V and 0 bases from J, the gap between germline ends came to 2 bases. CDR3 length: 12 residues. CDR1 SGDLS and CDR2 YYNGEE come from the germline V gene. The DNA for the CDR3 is TGTGCCAGCAGCGGAAGCACAGATACGCAGTATTTT. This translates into CASSGSTDTQYF.

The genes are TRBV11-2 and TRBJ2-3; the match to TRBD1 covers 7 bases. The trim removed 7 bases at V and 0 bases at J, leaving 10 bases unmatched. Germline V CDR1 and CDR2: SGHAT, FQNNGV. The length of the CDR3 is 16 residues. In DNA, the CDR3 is TGTGCCAGCACCCCTGGAAGGGACAGAAGCACAGATACGCAGTATTTT. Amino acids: CASTPGRDRSTDTQYF. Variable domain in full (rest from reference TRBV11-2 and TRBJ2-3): EAGVAQSPRYKIIEKRQSVAFWCNPISGHATLYWYQQILGQGPKLLIQFQNNGVVDDSQLPKDRFSAERLKGVDSTLKIQPAKLEDSAVYLCASTPGRDRSTDTQYFGPGTRLTVL.

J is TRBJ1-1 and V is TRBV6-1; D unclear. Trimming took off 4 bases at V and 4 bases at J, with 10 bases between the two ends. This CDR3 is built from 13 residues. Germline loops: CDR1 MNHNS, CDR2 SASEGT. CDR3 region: CASSAEGRTEAFF. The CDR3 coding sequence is TGTGCCAGCAGTGCCGAAGGACGCACTGAAGCTTTCTTT.

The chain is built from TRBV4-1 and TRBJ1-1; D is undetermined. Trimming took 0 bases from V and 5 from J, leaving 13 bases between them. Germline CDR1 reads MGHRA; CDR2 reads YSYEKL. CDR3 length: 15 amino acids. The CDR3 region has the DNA TGCGCCAGCAGCCAAGATTTGGTAAAGGGAACTGAAGCTTTCTTT. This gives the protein CASSQDLVKGTEAFF.

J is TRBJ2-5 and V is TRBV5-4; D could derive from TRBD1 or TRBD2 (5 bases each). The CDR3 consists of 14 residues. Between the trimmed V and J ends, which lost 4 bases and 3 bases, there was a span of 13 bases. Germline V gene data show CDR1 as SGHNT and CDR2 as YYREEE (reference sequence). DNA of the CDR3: TGTGCCAGCAGCCCACAGCTGGGGGAAGAGACCCAGTACTTC. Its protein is CASSPQLGEETQYF.

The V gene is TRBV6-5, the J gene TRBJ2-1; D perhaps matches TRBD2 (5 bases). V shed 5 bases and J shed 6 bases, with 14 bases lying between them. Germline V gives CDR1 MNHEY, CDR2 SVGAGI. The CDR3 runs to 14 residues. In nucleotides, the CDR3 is TGTGCCAGCAGTGCGGACTCGTGGGGCAATGAGCAGTTCTTC. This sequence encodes CASSADSWGNEQFF.

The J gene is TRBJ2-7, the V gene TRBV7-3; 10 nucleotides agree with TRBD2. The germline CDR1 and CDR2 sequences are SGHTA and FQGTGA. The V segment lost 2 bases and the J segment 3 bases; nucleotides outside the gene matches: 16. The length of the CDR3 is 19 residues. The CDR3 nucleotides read TGTGCCAGCAGCTTAGAGGCTTTCGAGCTAGCGGGGGCTCACTACGAGCAGTACTTC. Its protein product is CASSLEAFELAGAHYEQYF.

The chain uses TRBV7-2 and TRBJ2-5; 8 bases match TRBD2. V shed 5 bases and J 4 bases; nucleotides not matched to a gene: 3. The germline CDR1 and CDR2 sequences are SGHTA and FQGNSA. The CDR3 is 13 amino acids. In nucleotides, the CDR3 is TGTGCCAGCAGCACCACTAGCGGAGAGACCCAGTACTTC. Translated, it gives CASSTTSGETQYF.

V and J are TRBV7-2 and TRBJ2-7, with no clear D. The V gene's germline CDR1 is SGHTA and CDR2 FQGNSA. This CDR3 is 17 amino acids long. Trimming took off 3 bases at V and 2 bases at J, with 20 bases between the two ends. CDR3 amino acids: CASSLVSGAANPYEQYF. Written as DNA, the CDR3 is TGTGCCAGCAGCTTGGTGTCGGGCGCAGCAAACCCCTACGAGCAGTACTTC.

The CDR3: CASSDGSPLHF. Written as DNA, the CDR3 is TGTGCCAGCAGTGACGGTTCACCCCTCCACTTT. This chain connects TRBV6-5 to TRBJ1-6; D gene uncertain. The CDR3 covers 11 residues. Germline assignment: CDR1 MNHEY and CDR2 SVGAGI. With 5 bases removed from V and 9 bases from J, the gap between germline ends came to 5 bases.

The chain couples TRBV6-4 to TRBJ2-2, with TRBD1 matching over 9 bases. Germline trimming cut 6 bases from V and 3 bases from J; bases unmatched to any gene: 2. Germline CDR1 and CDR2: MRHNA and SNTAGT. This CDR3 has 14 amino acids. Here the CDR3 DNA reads TGTGCCAGCAGCGACAGGGGGGACACCGGGGAGCTGTTTTTT. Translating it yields CASSDRGDTGELFF.

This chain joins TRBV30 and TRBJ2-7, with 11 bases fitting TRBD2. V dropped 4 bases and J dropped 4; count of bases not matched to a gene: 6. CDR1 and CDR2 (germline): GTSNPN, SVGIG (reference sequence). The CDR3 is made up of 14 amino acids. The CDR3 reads CAWTRTSGRYEQYF. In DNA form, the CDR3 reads TGTGCCTGGACCAGAACTAGCGGGAGATACGAGCAGTACTTC. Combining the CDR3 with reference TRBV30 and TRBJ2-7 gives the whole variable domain SQTIHQWPATLVQPVGSPLSLECTVEGTSNPNLYWYRQAAGRGLQLLFYSVGIGQISSEVPQNLSASRPQDRQFILSSKKLLLSDSGFYLCAWTRTSGRYEQYFGPGTRLTVT.

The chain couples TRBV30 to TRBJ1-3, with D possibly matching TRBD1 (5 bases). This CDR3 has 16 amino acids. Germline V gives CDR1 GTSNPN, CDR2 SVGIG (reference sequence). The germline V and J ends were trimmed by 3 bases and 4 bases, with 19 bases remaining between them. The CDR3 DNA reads TGTGCCTGGAGGTTACCGGGACCCTCGGGCGGAAACACCATATATTTT. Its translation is CAWRLPGPSGGNTIYF.

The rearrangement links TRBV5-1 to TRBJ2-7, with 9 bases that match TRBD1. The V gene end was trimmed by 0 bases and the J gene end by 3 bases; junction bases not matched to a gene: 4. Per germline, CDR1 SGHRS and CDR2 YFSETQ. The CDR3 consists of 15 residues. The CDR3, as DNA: TGCGCCAGCAGCTTGGGGGACAGGGCAGTCTACGAGCAGTACTTC. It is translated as CASSLGDRAVYEQYF.

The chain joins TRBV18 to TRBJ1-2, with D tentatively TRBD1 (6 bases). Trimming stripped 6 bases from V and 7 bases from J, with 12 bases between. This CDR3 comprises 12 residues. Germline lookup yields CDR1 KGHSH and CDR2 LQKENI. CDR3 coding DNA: TGTGCCAGCTCTCAACAGGGCTCTGGCTACACCTTC. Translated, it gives CASSQQGSGYTF.

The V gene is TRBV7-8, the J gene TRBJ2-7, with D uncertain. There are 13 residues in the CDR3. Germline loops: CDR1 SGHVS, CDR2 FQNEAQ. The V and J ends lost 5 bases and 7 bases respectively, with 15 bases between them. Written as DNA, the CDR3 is TGTGCCAGCAGCCCGTACACGTCCGGGGAGCAGTACTTC. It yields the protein CASSPYTSGEQYF.

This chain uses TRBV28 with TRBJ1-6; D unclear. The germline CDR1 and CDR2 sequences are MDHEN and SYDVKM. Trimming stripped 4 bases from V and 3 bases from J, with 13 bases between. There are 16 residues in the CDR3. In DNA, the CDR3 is TGTGCCAGCAGTTCTCCAGGAGGCGGCTATAATTCACCCCTCCACTTT. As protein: CASSSPGGGYNSPLHF.

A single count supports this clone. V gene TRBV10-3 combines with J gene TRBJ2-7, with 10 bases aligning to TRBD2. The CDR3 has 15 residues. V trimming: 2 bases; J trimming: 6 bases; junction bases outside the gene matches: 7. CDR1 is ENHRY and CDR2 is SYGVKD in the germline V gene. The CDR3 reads CAISEEAGGLGEQYF. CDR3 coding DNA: TGTGCCATCAGTGAGGAAGCGGGAGGGCTTGGCGAGCAGTACTTC.

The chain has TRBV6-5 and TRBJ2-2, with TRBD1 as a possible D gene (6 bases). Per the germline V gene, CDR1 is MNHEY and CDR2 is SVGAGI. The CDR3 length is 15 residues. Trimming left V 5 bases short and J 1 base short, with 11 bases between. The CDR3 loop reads CASSTGQMNTGELFF. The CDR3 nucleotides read TGTGCCAGCAGTACCGGACAGATGAACACCGGGGAGCTGTTTTTT.

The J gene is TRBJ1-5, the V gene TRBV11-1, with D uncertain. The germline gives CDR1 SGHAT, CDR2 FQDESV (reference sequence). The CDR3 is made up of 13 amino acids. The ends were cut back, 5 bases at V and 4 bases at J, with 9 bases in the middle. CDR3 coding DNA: TGTGCCAGCAGCCTTAACCTTAATCAGCCCCAGCATTTT. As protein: CASSLNLNQPQHF. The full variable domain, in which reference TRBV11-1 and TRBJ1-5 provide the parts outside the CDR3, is EAEVAQSPRYKITEKSQAVAFWCDPISGHATLYWYRQILGQGPELLVQFQDESVVDDSQLPKDRFSAERLKGVDSTLKIQPAELGDSAMYLCASSLNLNQPQHFGDGTRLSIL.

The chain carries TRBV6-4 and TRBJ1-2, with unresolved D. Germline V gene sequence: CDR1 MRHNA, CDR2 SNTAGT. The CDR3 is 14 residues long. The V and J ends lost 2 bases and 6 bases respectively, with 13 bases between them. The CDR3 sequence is CASSDGLPGHGYTF. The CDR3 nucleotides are TGTGCCAGCAGTGACGGCCTTCCAGGCCATGGCTACACCTTC.

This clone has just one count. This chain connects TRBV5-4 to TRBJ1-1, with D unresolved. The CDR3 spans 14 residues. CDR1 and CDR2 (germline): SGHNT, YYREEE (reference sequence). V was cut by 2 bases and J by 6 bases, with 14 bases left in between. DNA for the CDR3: TGTGCCAGCAGCTTACAAAGCTCTGACGCTGAAGCTTTCTTT. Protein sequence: CASSLQSSDAEAFF.

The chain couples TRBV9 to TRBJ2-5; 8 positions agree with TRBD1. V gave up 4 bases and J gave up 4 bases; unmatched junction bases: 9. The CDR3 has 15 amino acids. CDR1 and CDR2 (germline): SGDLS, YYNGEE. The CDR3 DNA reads TGTGCCAGCAGCCCTATGGACAGGGTAGGAGAGACCCAGTACTTC. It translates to CASSPMDRVGETQYF.

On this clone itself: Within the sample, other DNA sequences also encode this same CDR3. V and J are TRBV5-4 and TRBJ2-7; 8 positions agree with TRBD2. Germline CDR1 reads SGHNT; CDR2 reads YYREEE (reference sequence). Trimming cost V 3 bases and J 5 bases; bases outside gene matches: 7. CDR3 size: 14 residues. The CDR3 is CASSSGGLRDEQYF. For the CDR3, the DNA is TGTGCCAGCAGCTCGGGGGGGCTTCGGGACGAGCAGTACTTC.

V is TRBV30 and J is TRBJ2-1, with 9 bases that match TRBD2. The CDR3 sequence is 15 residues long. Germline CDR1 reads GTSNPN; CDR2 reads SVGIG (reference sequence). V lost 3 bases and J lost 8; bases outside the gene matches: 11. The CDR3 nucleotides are TGTGCCTGGAGCGCGGGGCGGGGGGGCCCCGATGAGCAGTTCTTC. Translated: CAWSAGRGGPDEQFF.

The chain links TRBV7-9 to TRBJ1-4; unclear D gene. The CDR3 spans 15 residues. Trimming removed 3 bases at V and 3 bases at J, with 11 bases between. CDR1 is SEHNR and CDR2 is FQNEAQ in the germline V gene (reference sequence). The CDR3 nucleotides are TGTGCCAGCAGCTTGGCGGTGGGCGCTAATGAAAAACTGTTTTTT. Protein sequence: CASSLAVGANEKLFF.

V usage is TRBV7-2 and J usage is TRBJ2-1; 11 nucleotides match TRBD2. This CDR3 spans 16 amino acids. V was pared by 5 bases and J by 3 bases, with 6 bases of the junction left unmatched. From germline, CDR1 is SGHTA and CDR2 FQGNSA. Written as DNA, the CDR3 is TGTGCCAGCAGCCCCCACGGACTAGCGGGCTACAATGAGCAGTTCTTC. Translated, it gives CASSPHGLAGYNEQFF.

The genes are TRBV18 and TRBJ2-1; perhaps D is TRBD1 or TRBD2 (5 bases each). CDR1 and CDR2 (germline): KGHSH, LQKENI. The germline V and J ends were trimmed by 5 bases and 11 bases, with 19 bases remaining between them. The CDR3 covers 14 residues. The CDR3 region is CASSETATGTQQFF. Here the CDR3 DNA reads TGTGCCAGCTCAGAAACTGCAACCGGGACCCAGCAGTTCTTC. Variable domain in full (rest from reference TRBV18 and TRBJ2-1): NAGVMQNPRHLVRRRGQEARLRCSPMKGHSHVYWYRQLPEEGLKFMVYLQKENIIDESGMPKERFSAEFPKEGPSILRIQQVVRGDSAAYFCASSETATGTQQFFGPGTRLTVL.

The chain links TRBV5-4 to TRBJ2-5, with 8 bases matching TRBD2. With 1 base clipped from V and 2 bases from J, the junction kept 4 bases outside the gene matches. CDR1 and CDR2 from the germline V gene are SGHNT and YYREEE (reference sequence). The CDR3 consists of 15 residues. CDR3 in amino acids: CASSLTSGLQETQYF. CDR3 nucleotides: TGTGCCAGCAGCTTGACTAGCGGCCTACAAGAGACCCAGTACTTC.